The 30 T cell receptor beta chains reported below all come from one sample, sequenced in a study of shared clonotypes between healthy human individuals. The assay was immunoSEQ multiplex PCR, and TCRdb's table has in-frame clones only and misses some. The table records 2 million to 3 million clones, approximately 94% of them present only once. The sample taken for sequencing was naive CD4+ T cells from PBMCs. Specified subset: CD45RA+ positively selected. All receptors derive from a young man in good health. Some clones in this sample may be carry-over from other donors' samples.

The chain uses TRBV5-8 and TRBJ2-7, with D perhaps matching TRBD1 or TRBD2 (6 bases each). The CDR3 extends over 17 amino acids. CDR1 is SGHTS and CDR2 is YDEGEE in the germline V gene. V lost 5 bases, J lost 0 bases, and 21 bases lay in between. The chain's CDR3 is CASSSGHGGAGSYEQYF. In DNA, the CDR3 is TGTGCCAGCAGTTCGGGACACGGCGGGGCGGGCTCCTACGAGCAGTACTTC.

This chain links TRBV19 with TRBJ2-6; 7 bases fit TRBD1. The CDR3 has 17 residues. In germline, CDR1 is LNHDA, CDR2 SQIVND (reference sequence). J gave up 4 bases and V 1 base, and 7 bases lay outside the gene matches. CDR3 coding DNA: TGTGCCAGTAGTATAGGTCGAGGACAGGCAGGGGCCAACGTCCTGACTTTC. Its protein is CASSIGRGQAGANVLTF.

This sequence joins TRBV7-9 and TRBJ2-1, with TRBD2 identical over 8 bases. Germline-derived CDR1 and CDR2 are SEHNR and FQNEAQ (reference sequence). V lost 11 bases and J lost 6; bases outside the gene matches: 12. There are 14 residues in the CDR3. Here the CDR3 reads CAVSRREELNEQFF. The DNA of the CDR3 is TGTGCCGTCTCCCGGCGGGAGGAACTCAATGAGCAGTTCTTC.

In this sample, this clone turned up once. V usage is TRBV5-4 and J usage is TRBJ2-2; TRBD2 matches 10 bases. The V segment lost 4 bases and the J segment 4 bases; nucleotides outside the gene matches: 4. The CDR3 is 15 amino acids. CDR1 is SGHNT and CDR2 is YYREEE in the germline V gene (reference sequence). In nucleotides, the CDR3 is TGTGCCAGCAGCGAAGCGGGAGGGCCCACCGGGGAGCTGTTTTTT. Translation: CASSEAGGPTGELFF. Filled out from reference TRBV5-4 and TRBJ2-2, the complete variable domain reads ETGVTQSPTHLIKTRGQQVTLRCSSQSGHNTVSWYQQALGQGPQFIFQYYREEENGRGNFPPRFSGLQFPNYSSELNVNALELDDSALYLCASSEAGGPTGELFFGEGSRLTVL.

V gene TRBV5-4 combines with J gene TRBJ2-7; D remains unclear. Germline V gene lookup returns CDR1 SGHNT and CDR2 YYREEE (reference sequence). This CDR3 comprises 15 residues. Trimming pared 0 bases from V and 1 base from J, leaving 11 bases between. The CDR3 coding sequence is TGTGCCAGCAGCTTGGTAGCTTGGGGATCCTACGAGCAGTACTTC. Translated: CASSLVAWGSYEQYF. Full variable domain (remainder filled in from reference TRBV5-4 and TRBJ2-7): ETGVTQSPTHLIKTRGQQVTLRCSSQSGHNTVSWYQQALGQGPQFIFQYYREEENGRGNFPPRFSGLQFPNYSSELNVNALELDDSALYLCASSLVAWGSYEQYFGPGTRLTVT.

The chain recombines TRBV7-9 with TRBJ1-5; no firm D call. The V gene's germline CDR1 is SEHNR and CDR2 FQNEAQ (reference sequence). The CDR3 covers 15 residues. Deletions cut 3 bases from V and 0 bases from J, with 9 bases between. The CDR3 protein is CASSLDGYSNQPQHF. The CDR3, as DNA: TGTGCCAGCAGCTTGGACGGATATAGCAATCAGCCCCAGCATTTT.

The chain couples TRBV2 to TRBJ1-1, with D unresolved. V lost 5 bases to trimming and J lost 7 bases, with 23 bases between them. Germline CDR1 is SNHLY and CDR2 is FYNNEI. CDR3 size: 16 residues. CDR3 bases: TGTGCCAGCAGTCGGTATTCCCCCTTATTCATAAGTGAAGCTTTCTTT. Its protein is CASSRYSPLFISEAFF.

V is TRBV28 and J is TRBJ2-5; D may be TRBD2 (6 bases). This CDR3 has 16 residues. Germline CDR1 reads MDHEN; CDR2 reads SYDVKM. The V end lost 5 bases, the J end lost 4 bases, and 20 bases lay between the germline ends. The CDR3 DNA reads as TGTGCCAGCAGTCCATATGGGGGAGGACACGGAGAGACCCAGTACTTC. Translating it yields CASSPYGGGHGETQYF. The full variable domain, completed using reference TRBV28 and TRBJ2-5, is DVKVTQSSRYLVKRTGEKVFLECVQDMDHENMFWYRQDPGLGLRLIYFSYDVKMKEKGDIPEGYSVSREKKERFSLILESASTNQTSMYLCASSPYGGGHGETQYFGPGTRLLVL.

For the CDR3, the DNA is TGTGCCAGCAGCTTAGCGCGTCCCACTGAAGCTTTCTTT. This encodes CASSLARPTEAFF. This sequence joins TRBV7-2 and TRBJ1-1; D remains ambiguous. Trimming removed 0 bases at V and 4 bases at J, with 6 bases between. The CDR3 has 13 amino acids. The germline V gene encodes CDR1 SGHTA and CDR2 FQGNSA. The entire variable domain, with the rest obtained from reference TRBV7-2 and TRBJ1-1, is as follows: GAGVSQSPSNKVTEKGKDVELRCDPISGHTALYWYRQSLGQGLEFLIYFQGNSAPDKSGLPSDRFSAERTGGSVSTLTIQRTQQEDSAVYLCASSLARPTEAFFGQGTRLTVV.

CDR3 sequence: CASTPGQGSTDTQYF. The CDR3 DNA is TGCGCCAGCACTCCTGGGCAGGGGAGCACAGATACGCAGTATTTT. V and J are TRBV5-1 and TRBJ2-3; D possibly corresponds to TRBD1 (6 bases). This CDR3 comprises 15 residues. With 6 bases removed from V and 0 bases from J, the gap between germline ends came to 14 bases. Germline V CDR1 and CDR2: SGHRS, YFSETQ. The entire variable domain, with the rest obtained from reference TRBV5-1 and TRBJ2-3, is as follows: KAGVTQTPRYLIKTRGQQVTLSCSPISGHRSVSWYQQTPGQGLQFLFEYFSETQRNKGNFPGRFSGRQFSNSRSEMNVSTLELGDSALYLCASTPGQGSTDTQYFGPGTRLTVL.

The DNA for the CDR3 is TGCGCCAGCAGTGAGGGCGGATTACCGAACACTGAAGCTTTCTTT. Amino acids: CASSEGGLPNTEAFF. The chain is built from TRBV10-1 and TRBJ1-1, with D hard to call. The CDR3 is made up of 15 amino acids. The ends were cut back, 2 bases at V and 1 base at J, with 11 bases in the middle. Germline V lookup: CDR1 WNHNN, CDR2 SYGVQD (reference sequence).

The chain recombines TRBV7-2 with TRBJ2-3; 9 bases are shared with TRBD2. This CDR3 region has 16 residues. Trimming took 3 bases from V and 4 from J; bases not matched to a gene: 8. Germline loops: CDR1 SGHTA, CDR2 FQGNSA. The CDR3 is CASSFLAGPGADTQYF. The CDR3 nucleotides are TGTGCCAGCAGCTTTCTAGCGGGGCCGGGCGCAGATACGCAGTATTTT.

This chain links TRBV27 with TRBJ2-4; TRBD1 agrees at 10 bases. Unmatched junction bases numbered 7, after V lost 3 bases and J lost 5 bases. This CDR3 is built from 16 residues. The V gene's germline CDR1 is MNHEY and CDR2 SMNVEV (reference sequence). The CDR3 reads CASSFLPGTGENIQYF. In nucleotides, the CDR3 is TGTGCCAGCAGTTTTCTGCCCGGGACAGGGGAAAACATTCAGTACTTC.

On this clone: This sample also contains other DNA sequences that code for the same CDR3. The CDR3 DNA sequence: TGCGCCAGCAGCCTGAAGCGAGAGACCCAGTACTTC. This codes for CASSLKRETQYF. V gene TRBV5-1 combines with J gene TRBJ2-5; unclear D gene. CDR1 SGHRS and CDR2 YFSETQ come from the germline V gene. Trimming removed 4 bases at V and 4 bases at J, with 8 bases between. The length of the CDR3 is 12 residues.

The table lists this clone with a count of one. J is TRBJ1-3 and V is TRBV19, with D perhaps matching TRBD1 (6 bases). V was shortened by 2 bases and J by 4 bases, with 24 bases between the two germline ends. In germline, CDR1 is LNHDA, CDR2 SQIVND (reference sequence). This CDR3 region has 19 residues. The CDR3 bases are TGTGCCAGTAGTATACCCGGTCGTGCTCTCGGGACATTCGGAAACACCATATATTTT. Translation: CASSIPGRALGTFGNTIYF.

J is TRBJ1-1 and V is TRBV5-1; D not resolved. CDR3 size: 15 residues. V was trimmed by 4 bases and J by 6 bases, leaving 19 bases between them. In germline, CDR1 is SGHRS, CDR2 YFSETQ. This CDR3 reads CASSESLVGVAEAFF. The CDR3 coding sequence is TGCGCCAGCAGCGAATCCCTGGTGGGTGTCGCTGAAGCTTTCTTT.

This chain uses TRBV5-6 with TRBJ2-4, with 7 bases fitting TRBD1. Germline V gives CDR1 SGHDT, CDR2 YYEEEE. This CDR3 is 15 amino acids long. J was trimmed by 1 base and V by 4 bases; bases with no gene match: 5. CDR3 bases: TGTGCCAGCAGCACCCCGACAGGGGCCAAAAACATTCAGTACTTC. Protein: CASSTPTGAKNIQYF.

About this clone itself: Other nucleotide sequences from this sample produce the same CDR3. This chain connects TRBV18 to TRBJ2-1; 10 bases align to TRBD2. V dropped 2 bases and J dropped 3; count of bases not matched to a gene: 1. CDR1 is KGHSH and CDR2 is LQKENI in the germline V gene. The CDR3 runs to 15 residues. Here the CDR3 reads CASSPGLADYNEQFF. As DNA, the CDR3 is TGTGCCAGCTCACCAGGACTAGCGGACTACAATGAGCAGTTCTTC.

This clone has just one count. V and J are TRBV5-1 and TRBJ2-3, with TRBD2 matching over 13 bases. Germline V gene sequence: CDR1 SGHRS, CDR2 YFSETQ. The CDR3 is 15 amino acids. V trimming: 3 bases; J trimming: 5 bases; junction bases outside the gene matches: 3. The CDR3 nucleotides are TGCGCCAGCAGCTCACTAGCGGGAGGGAGAGATACGCAGTATTTT. Translating gives CASSSLAGGRDTQYF.

This clone was counted once. V gene TRBV19 combines with J gene TRBJ2-1; no reliable D call. CDR3 size: 16 residues. V was pared by 4 bases and J by 0 bases, with 13 bases between. In germline, CDR1 is LNHDA, CDR2 SQIVND (reference sequence). Written as DNA, the CDR3 is TGTGCCAGTAGTAGCAGACTCCGCAGCTCCTACAATGAGCAGTTCTTC. It is translated as CASSSRLRSSYNEQFF.

The chain combines TRBV23-1 with TRBJ2-7; 8 bases align to TRBD1. TRBV23-1 is labeled an ORF, and its function is uncertain. CDR3 length: 14 residues. J was trimmed by 3 bases and V by 3 bases; bases with no gene match: 4. In DNA, the CDR3 is TGCGCCAGCAGTCACAGGGGGCTTTACTACGAGCAGTACTTC. Amino acids: CASSHRGLYYEQYF.

This sequence joins TRBV28 and TRBJ1-4; D is uncertain. The CDR3 has 13 residues. Germline-derived CDR1 and CDR2 are MDHEN and SYDVKM. The V gene lost 6 bases and the J gene lost 8 bases, with 13 bases spanning the gap. For the CDR3, the DNA is TGTGCCAGCAGCGAAGGGTCAGGCGAAAAACTGTTTTTT. Amino acid sequence: CASSEGSGEKLFF.

This chain joins TRBV9 and TRBJ2-3, with D hard to call. The V end was cut by 4 bases, the J end by 5 bases, with 11 bases between. Germline V CDR1 and CDR2: SGDLS, YYNGEE. The CDR3 has 13 amino acids. The CDR3 nucleotides are TGTGCCAGCAGCCCCCTGACCCGAGATACGCAGTATTTT. The encoded protein is CASSPLTRDTQYF.

CDR3 DNA sequence: TGCGCCAGCTCCAGGACTAGCGGGAGGGACGAGCAGTACTTC. Translation gives CASSRTSGRDEQYF. This chain uses TRBV10-1 with TRBJ2-7, with 15 bases fitting TRBD2. The CDR3 is 14 residues long. The V gene's germline CDR1 is WNHNN and CDR2 SYGVQD (reference sequence). The trim removed 8 bases at V and 5 bases at J, leaving 4 bases unmatched.

The rearrangement links TRBV30 to TRBJ2-1; no clear D. The germline V gene has CDR1 GTSNPN and CDR2 SVGIG (reference sequence). V was clipped by 4 bases and J by 2 bases, with 12 bases between them. The CDR3 spans 14 residues. The CDR3 reads CAWTYLSAYNEQFF. For the CDR3, the DNA is TGTGCCTGGACGTACCTCTCTGCCTACAATGAGCAGTTCTTC.

The chain uses TRBV5-1 and TRBJ1-1; D is perhaps TRBD1 (5 bases). Germline assignment: CDR1 SGHRS and CDR2 YFSETQ. V shed 4 bases and J shed 4 bases, with 17 bases lying between them. The CDR3 has 15 amino acids. The chain's CDR3 is CASSPGVVGATEAFF. CDR3 bases: TGCGCCAGCAGCCCGGGTGTGGTCGGGGCCACTGAAGCTTTCTTT.

Of note for this clone: Other nucleotide sequences in the sample specify the same CDR3. The genes are TRBV7-9 and TRBJ2-1; 9 bases fit TRBD1. Germline-derived CDR1 and CDR2 are SEHNR and FQNEAQ (reference sequence). Trimming at V came to 5 bases and at J to 2 bases, leaving 4 bases not matched to a gene. The CDR3 has 15 residues. The CDR3: CASSLGTGTYNEQFF. The CDR3 DNA is TGTGCCAGCAGCCTAGGGACAGGGACCTACAATGAGCAGTTCTTC. The whole variable domain, filled in from reference TRBV7-9 and TRBJ2-1, reads DTGVSQNPRHKITKRGQNVTFRCDPISEHNRLYWYRQTLGQGPEFLTYFQNEAQLEKSRLLSDRFSAERPKGSFSTLEIQRTEQGDSAMYLCASSLGTGTYNEQFFGPGTRLTVL.

The rearrangement uses TRBV5-1 and TRBJ1-6, with 9 bases lining up with TRBD1. There are 14 residues in the CDR3. V lost 4 bases to trimming and J lost 7 bases; unmatched junction nucleotides: 3. CDR1 is SGHRS and CDR2 is YFSETQ in the germline V gene. The CDR3 nucleotides are TGCGCCAGCAGCGTGGACAGGGGAAATTCACCCCTCCACTTT. Translated: CASSVDRGNSPLHF.

The chain recombines TRBV2 with TRBJ2-7, with 12 bases identical to TRBD1. The CDR3 spans 15 residues. With 6 bases clipped from V and 5 bases from J, the junction kept 8 bases outside the gene matches. CDR1 is SNHLY, CDR2 FYNNEI, per germline. CDR3 sequence reads: CASSPIGTGGHEQYF. The CDR3 region has the DNA TGTGCCAGCAGCCCGATAGGGACAGGGGGCCACGAGCAGTACTTC.

This chain links TRBV19 with TRBJ1-4; D call uncertain. Trimming stripped 9 bases from V and 5 bases from J, with 16 bases between. This CDR3 contains 14 residues. Per the germline V gene, CDR1 is LNHDA and CDR2 is SQIVND (reference sequence). The CDR3, as DNA: TGTGCCAGAACAGCCCCACGGGGAAATGAAAAACTGTTTTTT. It is translated as CARTAPRGNEKLFF.